Below are 23 T cell receptor beta chains sequenced from a single sample in a study of blood T cells in healthy people across ages. Using a J-beta primer mix together with a sample-barcoded 5' primer, a second PCR was run for 7 to 11 cycles. TCRdb re-called the 5' RACE reads with MiXCR, one entry per CDR3 protein. The data show over 1,300,000 distinct CDR3 sequences, roughly 64% seen once. Sequencing was done on a sample of blood. These receptors all come from a young man in good health.

The chain couples TRBV5-6 to TRBJ2-7; the match to TRBD2 covers 11 bases. The CDR3 sequence is 15 residues long. V lost 2 bases and J lost 3; bases outside the gene matches: 4. CDR1 SGHDT and CDR2 YYEEEE come from the germline V gene. The CDR3 nucleotides are TGTGCCAGCAGCTTTAGCGGGAGGGCCGACTACGAGCAGTACTTC. It specifies CASSFSGRADYEQYF.

This chain connects TRBV6-1 to TRBJ1-2, with 7 bases fitting TRBD1. Germline values: CDR1 MNHNS, CDR2 SASEGT. The junction had 8 bases not matched to a gene; V was cut back by 0 bases and J by 7 bases. The CDR3 extends over 15 amino acids. CDR3 nucleotides: TGTGCCAGCAGTGAAGCCCACAGGGGCGTTGGTGGCTACACCTTC. It encodes CASSEAHRGVGGYTF.

The gene calls are TRBV7-9 and TRBJ2-1, with 11 bases identical to TRBD2. The V gene's germline CDR1 is SEHNR and CDR2 FQNEAQ (reference sequence). The CDR3 runs to 16 residues. With 5 bases clipped from V and 3 bases from J, the junction kept 6 bases outside the gene matches. The CDR3: CASSITGTSGYNEQFF. CDR3 in DNA: TGTGCCAGCAGCATTACCGGGACTAGCGGCTACAATGAGCAGTTCTTC.

V usage is TRBV13 and J usage is TRBJ2-5; D may be TRBD1 (6 bases). Germline assignment: CDR1 PRHDT and CDR2 FYEKMQ (reference sequence). The CDR3 is made up of 15 amino acids. V shed 6 bases and J shed 5 bases, with 19 bases lying between them. In nucleotides, the CDR3 is TGTGCCAGCAGGAACGCAGGGGCGAGGTTGGAGACCCAGTACTTC. Translation: CASRNAGARLETQYF.

The CDR3 DNA sequence: TGTGCCAGCAGCCTTGTGTGGGGGGACGGAAAAGAGACCCAGTACTTC. Its protein product is CASSLVWGDGKETQYF. The chain couples TRBV5-6 to TRBJ2-5; the D gene is possibly TRBD2 (6 bases). This CDR3 is 16 amino acids long. Germline V gives CDR1 SGHDT, CDR2 YYEEEE. Trimming cost V 4 bases and J 3 bases, with 19 bases left between them.

This chain connects TRBV7-2 to TRBJ2-1, with D perhaps matching TRBD2 (5 bases). Per the germline V gene, CDR1 is SGHTA and CDR2 is FQGNSA. The V gene lost 0 bases and the J gene lost 4 bases, with 16 bases spanning the gap. The CDR3 is 17 amino acids. The CDR3 is CASSLARASTTYNEQFF. CDR3 DNA: TGTGCCAGCAGCTTAGCGCGGGCTAGCACCACTTACAATGAGCAGTTCTTC.

The J gene is TRBJ2-1, the V gene TRBV30, with D perhaps TRBD2 (7 bases). The end of the DNA aligns better with TRBJ2-7, so the J call may be wrong. The CDR3 runs 13 residues. The germline CDR1 and CDR2 sequences are GTSNPN and SVGIG (reference sequence). The CDR3 spells CAWKGGLYNEQYF. The CDR3 DNA follows: TGTGCCTGGAAGGGGGGGCTGTACAATGAGCAGTACTTC.

V usage is TRBV6-1 and J usage is TRBJ2-3; 8 bases line up with TRBD2. Trimming took 2 bases from V and 12 from J; bases not matched to a gene: 13. This CDR3 has 15 amino acids. Germline V gene data show CDR1 as MNHNS and CDR2 as SASEGT. The CDR3 nucleotides read TGTGCCAGCAGTGAACCCAGCGGGAGAGACCCTGCCCAGTATTTT. Translated: CASSEPSGRDPAQYF.

The gene calls are TRBV10-2 and TRBJ2-3, with 9 bases aligning to TRBD2. V lost 6 bases, J lost 4 bases, and 8 bases stayed unmatched. Germline CDR1 is WSHSY and CDR2 is SAAADI. CDR3 length equals 15 residues. CDR3 residues: CASRDSGSGADTQYF. CDR3 DNA: TGCGCCAGCAGAGATAGCGGGAGCGGGGCAGATACGCAGTATTTT.

This clonotype was counted between two and nine times. The rearrangement links TRBV5-1 to TRBJ2-5, with unresolved D. CDR3 size: 16 residues. Germline V CDR1 and CDR2: SGHRS, YFSETQ. V lost 0 bases to trimming and J lost 1 base, with 13 bases between them. CDR3 residues: CASSLALRDSQETQYF. CDR3 nucleotide sequence: TGCGCCAGCAGCTTGGCACTCCGCGATTCCCAAGAGACCCAGTACTTC. Filled out from reference TRBV5-1 and TRBJ2-5, the complete variable domain reads KAGVTQTPRYLIKTRGQQVTLSCSPISGHRSVSWYQQTPGQGLQFLFEYFSETQRNKGNFPGRFSGRQFSNSRSEMNVSTLELGDSALYLCASSLALRDSQETQYFGPGTRLLVL.

The CDR3 nucleotides read TGTGCCAGCAGTCAAATCGGAGGAGGGGACGATACGCAGTATTTT. Protein sequence: CASSQIGGGDDTQYF. The rearrangement uses TRBV6-2 or TRBV6-3 and TRBJ2-3; D may be TRBD2 (6 bases). CDR3 length: 15 amino acids. Germline values: CDR1 MNHEY, CDR2 SVGEGT. The V and J ends lost 5 bases and 6 bases respectively, with 18 bases between them.

This chain joins TRBV3-1 and TRBJ1-6; no clear D. From germline, CDR1 is LGHDT and CDR2 YNNKEL (reference sequence). The CDR3 has 15 amino acids. Deletions cut 4 bases from V and 5 bases from J, with 12 bases between. The CDR3 DNA sequence: TGTGCCAGCAGCCCCGACACCTTCAATAATTCACCCCTCCACTTT. Its protein product is CASSPDTFNNSPLHF.

This clonotype was detected many times. The chain has TRBV29-1 and TRBJ2-7, with TRBD2 as a possible D gene (6 bases). Germline V gene data show CDR1 as SQVTM and CDR2 as ANQGSEA. The CDR3 is 14 residues long. Between the trimmed V and J ends, which lost 7 bases and 4 bases, there was a span of 20 bases. CDR3 residues: CSDPWAGTYYEQYF. In nucleotides, the CDR3 is TGCAGCGACCCCTGGGCCGGGACTTATTACGAGCAGTACTTC.

This chain links TRBV29-1 with TRBJ1-2, with TRBD1 as a possible D gene (5 bases). V was clipped by 3 bases and J by 11 bases, with 16 bases between them. This CDR3 comprises 12 residues. Germline CDR1 SQVTM, CDR2 ANQGSEA. The DNA for the CDR3 is TGCAGCGTTGATTCTGGGGCCCCGGGGTACACCTTC. Translated: CSVDSGAPGYTF.

This clonotype turned up a few times. The chain uses TRBV13 and TRBJ2-2; 7 nucleotides line up with TRBD1. Germline assignment: CDR1 PRHDT and CDR2 FYEKMQ (reference sequence). J gave up 6 bases and V 2 bases, and 3 bases lay outside the gene matches. CDR3 length: 14 residues. CDR3 sequence (DNA): TGTGCCAGCAGCTTAAGACAGGGCTCCGGGGAGCTGTTTTTT. It translates to CASSLRQGSGELFF.

In this sample, this clonotype turned up a few times. This chain joins TRBV25-1 and TRBJ2-2; 7 bases map to TRBD1. The CDR3 has 17 amino acids. J lost 1 base, V lost 6 bases, and 11 bases had no gene match. The V gene's germline CDR1 is MGHDK and CDR2 SYGVNS. The CDR3: CASSPSRDRKNTGELFF. The CDR3 coding sequence is TGTGCCAGCAGCCCCTCCCGGGACAGAAAGAACACCGGGGAGCTGTTTTTT.

This clonotype has just a few counts. This sequence joins TRBV7-9 and TRBJ2-4, with a tentative D call TRBD2 (5 bases). Judging by the DNA end, TRBJ2-5 fits better; the J call may be wrong. This CDR3 has 15 amino acids. Per the germline V gene, CDR1 is SEHNR and CDR2 is FQNEAQ (reference sequence). The CDR3 loop is CASSLQALGGETQYF. CDR3 bases: TGTGCCAGCAGCTTACAGGCCTTAGGAGGAGAGACCCAGTACTTC.

The chain joins TRBV7-2 to TRBJ2-7; 10 bases map to TRBD1. J was trimmed by 2 bases and V by 3 bases; bases with no gene match: 4. Germline CDR1 SGHTA, CDR2 FQGNSA. CDR3 length: 15 amino acids. CDR3 nucleotides: TGTGCCAGCAGCTTTAGGGGACAGGGGCCCTACGAGCAGTACTTC. It specifies CASSFRGQGPYEQYF.

This chain uses TRBV2 with TRBJ2-1; D gene uncertain. CDR3 length: 13 residues. The germline gives CDR1 SNHLY, CDR2 FYNNEI. V was cut by 2 bases and J by 4 bases, with 6 bases left in between. CDR3 DNA sequence: TGTGCCAGCAGTGAACCCACTTACAATGAGCAGTTCTTC. Protein sequence: CASSEPTYNEQFF.

V is TRBV15 and J is TRBJ1-2, with 10 bases matching TRBD1. Germline assignment: CDR1 LNHNV and CDR2 YYDKDF (reference sequence). V was pared by 6 bases and J by 2 bases, with 6 bases of the junction left unmatched. The length of the CDR3 is 15 residues. CDR3 DNA: TGTGCCACCAGAGCCGGGACAGGGGTAAACTATGGCTACACCTTC. This gives the protein CATRAGTGVNYGYTF. Variable domain in full (rest from reference TRBV15 and TRBJ1-2): DAMVIQNPRYQVTQFGKPVTLSCSQTLNHNVMYWYQQKSSQAPKLLFHYYDKDFNNEADTPDNFQSRRPNTSFCFLDIRSPGLGDTAMYLCATRAGTGVNYGYTFGSGTRLTVV.

This clonotype has a handful of counts. The chain links TRBV27 to TRBJ2-4; a possible D gene is TRBD2 (6 bases). V was clipped by 2 bases and J by 1 base, with 12 bases between them. Germline lookup yields CDR1 MNHEY and CDR2 SMNVEV (reference sequence). This CDR3 spans 16 amino acids. As DNA, the CDR3 is TGTGCCAGCAGTTTAAGTCCGCTAGCGGCCAAAAACATTCAGTACTTC. Residues: CASSLSPLAAKNIQYF.

This rearrangement joins TRBV29-1 to TRBJ2-1; D is unresolved. CDR3 size: 10 residues. Germline V lookup: CDR1 SQVTM, CDR2 ANQGSEA. The V end lost 7 bases, the J end lost 7 bases, and 8 bases lay between the germline ends. The CDR3, as DNA: TGCAGCGCTGTGCTGAATGAGCAGTTCTTC. Protein: CSAVLNEQFF.

In its sample, this clonotype was seen a few times. J is TRBJ1-6 and V is TRBV7-9; maybe TRBD1 (5 bases). The V end lost 5 bases, the J end lost 10 bases, and 15 bases lay between the germline ends. CDR1 and CDR2 (germline): SEHNR, FQNEAQ (reference sequence). CDR3 size: 14 residues. CDR3 bases: TGTGCCAGCAGCCCCCAAGGGGCCCCGTCACCCCTCCACTTT. Amino acids: CASSPQGAPSPLHF.